Below are 8 T cell receptor beta chains sequenced from a single sample in a study of preoperative IRX-2 immunotherapy in early breast cancer. Treatment reported: preoperative locoregional IRX-2 cytokine immunotherapy. TCRdb's table, derived via immunoSEQ multiplex PCR, lists solely in-frame clones and lacks some. The sample has roughly 34,000 clones; roughly 86% are singletons. The input for sequencing was tumor tissue, taken after IRX-2 immunotherapy. The receptors come from a human donor with breast cancer.

This clone qualifies as medium-sized. The genes are TRBV29-1 and TRBJ2-7, with TRBD2 identical over 9 bases. J was trimmed by 6 bases and V by 2 bases; bases with no gene match: 8. The CDR3 spans 14 residues. Germline V gives CDR1 SQVTM, CDR2 ANQGSEA. CDR3 residues: CSVELAGPSGEQYF. The CDR3 DNA sequence: TGCAGCGTTGAACTAGCGGGACCCTCGGGCGAGCAGTACTTC.

The chain links TRBV6-8 to TRBJ1-2; 8 bases are a match to TRBD1. The length of the CDR3 is 14 residues. Trimming at V came to 5 bases and at J to 6 bases, leaving 8 bases not matched to a gene. Germline CDR1 and CDR2: MNHGY and SAAAGT. The CDR3 DNA is TGTGCCAGCAGTGACAGGGGCGTAGGAGATGGCTACACCTTC. This encodes CASSDRGVGDGYTF.

The J gene is TRBJ1-1, the V gene TRBV23-1, with TRBD1 matching 9 bases. TRBV23-1 is marked as an open reading frame, function uncertain. V shed 6 bases, J shed 4 bases, and the junction held 9 bases outside the gene matches. CDR3 length: 15 residues. The CDR3 region has the DNA TGCGCCAGCAGCCAAGCCCCGGGACAGGGCACTGAAGCTTTCTTT. Its translation: CASSQAPGQGTEAFF.

With regard to this clone: The sample holds other DNA sequences that translate to the same CDR3. This CDR3 reads CASSLVGRGNTEAFF. The CDR3 coding sequence is TGTGCCAGCAGCTTGGTAGGGAGAGGGAACACTGAAGCTTTCTTT. The chain recombines TRBV11-3 with TRBJ1-1, with unresolved D. Germline V CDR1 and CDR2: SGHNT, YENEEA. V shed 3 bases and J shed 1 base, with 12 bases lying between them. This CDR3 has 15 residues. The whole variable domain, filled in from reference TRBV11-3 and TRBJ1-1, reads EAGVVQSPRYKIIEKKQPVAFWCNPISGHNTLYWYLQNLGQGPELLIRYENEEAVDDSQLPKDRFSAERLKGVDSTLKIQPAELGDSAVYLCASSLVGRGNTEAFFGQGTRLTVV.

This chain uses TRBV19 with TRBJ2-7; 9 positions agree with TRBD2. Germline V gene data show CDR1 as LNHDA and CDR2 as SQIVND (reference sequence). The J segment lost 6 bases and the V segment lost 5 bases, leaving 11 bases of the junction unmatched. CDR3 length: 15 amino acids. The CDR3 nucleotides read TGTGCCAGTAGTCCGGTAGCGGGAGACTTAGGCGAGCAGTACTTC. Translating it yields CASSPVAGDLGEQYF.

The CDR3, as DNA: TGCGCCAGCAGACGCGAGCCGGGACAGGGGGCCTTGGAAGGGGAAGCTTTCTTT. It yields the protein CASRREPGQGALEGEAFF. The chain carries TRBV5-1 and TRBJ1-1; 12 bases are shared with TRBD1. Germline V lookup: CDR1 SGHRS, CDR2 YFSETQ. Trimming took 5 bases from V and 8 from J; bases not matched to a gene: 19. There are 18 residues in the CDR3.

This chain joins TRBV11-3 and TRBJ1-1, with D perhaps TRBD1 (6 bases). The germline V and J ends were trimmed by 4 bases and 1 base, with 10 bases remaining between them. Germline V gene sequence: CDR1 SGHNT, CDR2 YENEEA. The CDR3 runs 14 residues. The CDR3 DNA reads TGTGCCAGCAGCTCCCGGACAGCGAACACTGAAGCTTTCTTT. This codes for CASSSRTANTEAFF.

A remark on this clone: One end of the junction does not line up with germline, which may come from a read error. The rearrangement uses TRBV19 and TRBJ2-1; tentatively, D is TRBD2 (6 bases). The CDR3 sequence is 16 residues long. Germline values: CDR1 LNHDA, CDR2 SQIVND (reference sequence). The CDR3 region has the DNA TGTGCCAGTACCCTTACCCGGCGGGGTTTCCACAATAAGCAGTTCTTC. Translation gives CASTLTRRGFHNKQFF.